The 9 T cell receptor beta chains below were found in one sample sequenced in a study of T-cell memory formation after mild COVID-19. MiXCR was run by TCRdb on the 5' RACE reads, yielding one entry per CDR3 protein. The data hold some 190,000 distinct CDR3 sequences, with about 16% observed a single time. The sample comprised PBMCs or a T cell subset sorted from them (not recorded which). Source of these receptors: an adult woman who had mild COVID-19 (a few samples of this study predate the infection). Cell type and time point are not known.

J is TRBJ2-5 and V is TRBV4-2, with 9 bases identical to TRBD2. The CDR3 extends over 15 amino acids. V was pared by 4 bases and J by 1 base, with 4 bases of the junction left unmatched. CDR1 is LGHNA, CDR2 YNFKEQ, per germline. CDR3 nucleotides: TGTGCCAGCAGCCCAGGACTAGCGCCCCAAGAGACCCAGTACTTC. Translated, it gives CASSPGLAPQETQYF.

The chain carries TRBV28 and TRBJ2-7; 8 bases match TRBD1. The CDR3 consists of 16 residues. The germline V gene encodes CDR1 MDHEN and CDR2 SYDVKM. V lost 4 bases to trimming and J lost 6 bases; unmatched junction nucleotides: 14. CDR3 in DNA: TGTGCCAGCAGTTCCGCCCGTGACAGGGGTATTAGCGAGCAGTACTTC. Protein sequence: CASSSARDRGISEQYF.

This clonotype showed up just a few times. The genes are TRBV12-3 or TRBV12-4 and TRBJ2-5, with TRBD2 matching over 14 bases. The CDR3 has 19 amino acids. Losses at the gene ends were 4 bases for V and 4 bases for J; bases not matched to a gene: 14. The chain's CDR3 is CASSSPLGLAGVGSETQYF. The DNA for the CDR3 is TGTGCCAGCAGTTCCCCCTTGGGACTAGCGGGGGTAGGTTCAGAGACCCAGTACTTC.

This clonotype was counted only a few times. The genes are TRBV9 and TRBJ1-6; TRBD1 is a possible D gene (5 bases). The germline V gene has CDR1 SGDLS and CDR2 YYNGEE. Trimming took 1 base from V and 10 from J, leaving 12 bases between them. CDR3 length: 14 residues. Here the CDR3 DNA reads TGTGCCAGCAGCGTAAACAGGATGAACTCACCCCTCCACTTT. This sequence encodes CASSVNRMNSPLHF.

This clonotype has more than one count but fewer than ten. V is TRBV7-6 and J is TRBJ1-4; tentative D call: TRBD1 (5 bases). CDR1 is SGHVS, CDR2 FNYEAQ, per germline. V dropped 0 bases and J dropped 5 bases, with 10 bases sitting between them. The CDR3 runs 15 residues. The CDR3 nucleotides are TGTGCCAGCAGCTTAGCCACAGGAGAGAATGAAAAACTGTTTTTT. This gives the protein CASSLATGENEKLFF.

The chain links TRBV10-2 to TRBJ2-7; possibly TRBD1 for D (6 bases). The CDR3 extends over 13 amino acids. Trimming shortened V by 8 bases and J by 3 bases, and 14 bases separated the two germline ends. Germline V gene data show CDR1 as WSHSY and CDR2 as SAAADI. CDR3 loop: CASLRDTGYEQYF. The CDR3 DNA is TGCGCCAGCTTACGGGACACCGGCTACGAGCAGTACTTC.

This clonotype was detected only a few times. This rearrangement joins TRBV5-1 to TRBJ2-3; the D gene is possibly TRBD1 (6 bases). The germline V gene has CDR1 SGHRS and CDR2 YFSETQ. This CDR3 is built from 14 residues. V lost 3 bases, J lost 2 bases, and 10 bases lay in between. The CDR3 protein is CASSSGTPTDTQYF. In DNA form, the CDR3 reads TGCGCCAGCAGCTCGGGGACACCCACAGATACGCAGTATTTT.

This clonotype occurred many times. J is TRBJ2-3 and V is TRBV5-1; D not certain. Trimming removed 0 bases at V and 0 bases at J, with 11 bases between. Germline values: CDR1 SGHRS, CDR2 YFSETQ. The CDR3 runs 16 residues. This CDR3 is CASSLVVGPSTDTQYF. The CDR3, as DNA: TGCGCCAGCAGCTTGGTGGTAGGCCCTAGCACAGATACGCAGTATTTT.

There are a few counts of this clonotype. This chain connects TRBV4-3 to TRBJ1-2; 8 bases are shared with TRBD1. The CDR3 runs 13 residues. In germline, CDR1 is LGHNA, CDR2 YSLEER. Trimming cost V 5 bases and J 8 bases; bases outside gene matches: 7. CDR3 sequence (DNA): TGCGCCAGCAGCGAAGGGACAGGCGGAGGCTACACCTTC. Translation gives CASSEGTGGGYTF.